Each of the 28 T cell receptor beta chains below was sequenced from the same sample in a study of blood T cell repertoires in COVID-19. Sequencing was performed with immunoSEQ multiplex PCR; in TCRdb, only in-frame clones are kept and a portion is missing. The sample consists of about 230,000 clones, around 78% of them appearing once. Sample: peripheral blood. The receptor source for this set is a woman in her 70s with active or convalescent COVID-19.

The chain combines TRBV10-1 with TRBJ1-5; D remains unclear. CDR3 size: 12 residues. Germline values: CDR1 WNHNN, CDR2 SYGVQD (reference sequence). Trimming took 8 bases from V and 6 from J, leaving 11 bases between them. CDR3 sequence reads: CASCPRCQPQHF. In DNA form, the CDR3 reads TGCGCCAGCTGCCCCCGGTGTCAGCCCCAGCATTTT.

This chain links TRBV7-2 with TRBJ2-3; 12 bases are shared with TRBD2. V gave up 5 bases and J gave up 0 bases; unmatched junction bases: 9. Germline loops: CDR1 SGHTA, CDR2 FQGNSA. The CDR3 spans 18 residues. The CDR3 here is CASSPFGLAGGSTDTQYF. CDR3 sequence (DNA): TGTGCCAGCAGCCCTTTCGGCCTAGCGGGGGGGAGCACAGATACGCAGTATTTT.

This chain joins TRBV29-1 and TRBJ2-1; D is possibly TRBD1 (7 bases). V was shortened by 8 bases and J by 0 bases, with 17 bases between the two germline ends. Germline CDR1 is SQVTM and CDR2 is ANQGSEA. This CDR3 contains 15 residues. The CDR3 is CSTPEGASSYNEQFF. The CDR3 region has the DNA TGCAGCACCCCGGAGGGGGCGAGCTCCTACAATGAGCAGTTCTTC.

This clone showed up just a few times. CDR3 amino acids: CASSQGTANSPLHF. Here the CDR3 DNA reads TGCGCCAGCAGCCAAGGGACAGCCAATTCACCCCTCCACTTT. The J gene is TRBJ1-6, the V gene TRBV5-1; 7 bases are shared with TRBD1. Germline V lookup: CDR1 SGHRS, CDR2 YFSETQ. Unmatched junction bases numbered 5, after V lost 4 bases and J lost 7 bases. The CDR3 sequence is 14 residues long.

This chain uses TRBV5-4 with TRBJ2-2; TRBD2 matches at 9 bases. The CDR3 loop spans 16 amino acids. Germline trimming cut 3 bases from V and 3 bases from J; bases unmatched to any gene: 6. CDR1 SGHNT and CDR2 YYREEE come from the germline V gene (reference sequence). Here the CDR3 reads CASSSIAGEDTGELFF. The DNA of the CDR3 is TGTGCCAGCAGCTCTATAGCGGGAGAGGACACCGGGGAGCTGTTTTTT.

The chain combines TRBV9 with TRBJ1-5, with TRBD1 matching over 9 bases. J lost 5 bases, V lost 3 bases, and 6 bases had no gene match. The CDR3 is made up of 15 amino acids. Germline CDR1 reads SGDLS; CDR2 reads YYNGEE. The CDR3 loop reads CASSAGGQGHQPQHF. Written as DNA, the CDR3 is TGTGCCAGCAGCGCCGGCGGACAGGGGCATCAGCCCCAGCATTTT.

This chain joins TRBV6-1 and TRBJ1-2; D may be TRBD1 (5 bases). V lost 0 bases to trimming and J lost 8 bases, with 16 bases between them. Germline V CDR1 and CDR2: MNHNS, SASEGT. CDR3 length: 15 residues. This chain's CDR3 is CASSEARQTTAGYTF. In DNA, the CDR3 is TGTGCCAGCAGTGAAGCGCGACAGACCACGGCGGGCTACACCTTC.

The rearrangement joins TRBV18 to TRBJ2-5, with a possible D match to TRBD1 (5 bases). Looked up from germline, CDR1 is KGHSH and CDR2 is LQKENI. V was pared by 3 bases and J by 2 bases, with 7 bases between. The CDR3 loop spans 13 amino acids. In nucleotides, the CDR3 is TGTGCCAGCTCACCGCGACAGCAAGAGACCCAGTACTTC. Translated: CASSPRQQETQYF.

The chain links TRBV5-4 to TRBJ1-2; D remains ambiguous. The CDR3 sequence is 15 residues long. Germline V CDR1 and CDR2: SGHNT, YYREEE (reference sequence). Trimming removed 4 bases from V and 0 bases from J, with 13 bases in between. This CDR3 reads CASSPYGGTNYGYTF. The DNA of the CDR3 is TGTGCCAGCAGCCCCTATGGAGGCACTAACTATGGCTACACCTTC.

This chain joins TRBV16 and TRBJ2-3; possibly TRBD2 for D (5 bases). This CDR3 has 18 residues. The V gene lost 1 base and the J gene lost 2 bases, with 19 bases spanning the gap. Germline CDR1 and CDR2: KGHSY and FQNENV. The CDR3 region is CASSQLTRAHGPTDTQYF. The CDR3 DNA follows: TGTGCCAGCAGCCAATTAACGCGGGCCCACGGGCCCACAGATACGCAGTATTTT.

The chain recombines TRBV4-1 with TRBJ1-4; 8 positions match TRBD1. Germline assignment: CDR1 MGHRA and CDR2 YSYEKL. CDR3 length equals 15 residues. V was clipped by 2 bases and J by 5 bases; unmatched bases: 4. DNA for the CDR3: TGCGCCAGCAGCCAAAGATCAGGGGGCAATGAAAAACTGTTTTTT. Translating gives CASSQRSGGNEKLFF.

V and J are TRBV6-5 and TRBJ2-3, with 10 bases matching TRBD2. V was clipped by 7 bases and J by 3 bases; unmatched bases: 4. Germline CDR1 and CDR2: MNHEY and SVGAGI. The CDR3 runs to 14 residues. The CDR3 region is CASKYSGRTDTQYF. CDR3 sequence (DNA): TGTGCCAGCAAATATAGCGGGAGGACAGATACGCAGTATTTT.

The chain couples TRBV28 to TRBJ1-6; no clear D. This CDR3 region has 16 residues. Trimming took 7 bases from V and 2 from J, leaving 15 bases between them. CDR1 and CDR2 from the germline V gene are MDHEN and SYDVKM. CDR3 nucleotides: TGTGCCAGCACGAGGGCAGACGGGCCCTATAATTCACCCCTCCACTTT. It codes for CASTRADGPYNSPLHF.

V and J are TRBV5-6 and TRBJ2-7; 10 bases map to TRBD1. J was trimmed by 3 bases and V by 5 bases; bases with no gene match: 2. CDR3 length: 13 amino acids. The germline CDR1 and CDR2 sequences are SGHDT and YYEEEE. The CDR3 coding sequence is TGTGCCAGCAGACGGGACAGGGGCTACGAGCAGTACTTC. This codes for CASRRDRGYEQYF.

The table lists this clone with a few counts. The rearrangement uses TRBV11-3 and TRBJ2-1; 9 positions match TRBD2. CDR1 is SGHNT and CDR2 is YENEEA in the germline V gene. The CDR3 is 14 amino acids. V lost 3 bases and J lost 4; bases outside the gene matches: 1. In DNA, the CDR3 is TGTGCCAGCAGCTTTAGCGGGGGTTACAATGAGCAGTTCTTC. Translated, it gives CASSFSGGYNEQFF.

The chain carries TRBV14 and TRBJ1-2; 8 positions match TRBD1. V was pared by 5 bases and J by 5 bases, with 7 bases of the junction left unmatched. The CDR3 runs to 14 residues. The V gene's germline CDR1 is SGHDN and CDR2 FVKESK. CDR3 coding DNA: TGTGCCAGCAGCTATCAGACAGGGGCTTATGGCTACACCTTC. Translating it yields CASSYQTGAYGYTF.

This clone was detected only once. The chain's CDR3 is CASTSGTSGRNEQFF. DNA for the CDR3: TGTGCCAGTACCTCCGGGACTAGCGGGAGGAATGAGCAGTTCTTC. The chain carries TRBV19 and TRBJ2-1, with 15 bases fitting TRBD2. Trimming took 7 bases from V and 7 from J; bases not matched to a gene: 5. CDR3 length equals 15 residues. Germline lookup yields CDR1 LNHDA and CDR2 SQIVND (reference sequence).

This clone showed up just once. V and J are TRBV5-1 and TRBJ2-3; TRBD2 aligns across 11 bases. CDR3 length: 18 amino acids. Losses at the gene ends were 3 bases for V and 3 bases for J; bases not matched to a gene: 12. Germline loops: CDR1 SGHRS, CDR2 YFSETQ. CDR3 in DNA: TGCGCCAGCAGCTCCCAAATCCCCCTAGCGGGGGGAACAGATACGCAGTATTTT. Translated, it gives CASSSQIPLAGGTDTQYF.

V gene TRBV5-1 combines with J gene TRBJ2-5, with D possibly matching TRBD1 (5 bases). The CDR3 runs 14 residues. V gave up 0 bases and J gave up 1 base, with 7 bases separating them. Germline V gene sequence: CDR1 SGHRS, CDR2 YFSETQ. The CDR3 loop reads CASSLGGLQETQYF. In nucleotides, the CDR3 is TGCGCCAGCAGCTTGGGGGGCCTCCAAGAGACCCAGTACTTC.

This chain joins TRBV6-5 and TRBJ1-2; D gene unclear. The CDR3 consists of 11 residues. CDR1 and CDR2 (germline): MNHEY, SVGAGI. The V end was cut by 5 bases, the J end by 10 bases, with 11 bases between. The CDR3 nucleotides are TGTGCCAGCAGTACCCAGGCCTTCTACACCTTC. Translation gives CASSTQAFYTF.

The rearrangement uses TRBV6-5 and TRBJ1-2; D gene ambiguous. The germline V gene has CDR1 MNHEY and CDR2 SVGAGI. The CDR3 runs 14 residues. V gave up 6 bases and J gave up 4 bases, with 15 bases separating them. The CDR3 is CASSRGGIPYGYTF. In DNA, the CDR3 is TGTGCCAGCAGCCGGGGAGGGATCCCCTATGGCTACACCTTC.

The chain carries TRBV7-2 and TRBJ2-1; D ambiguous. Germline loops: CDR1 SGHTA, CDR2 FQGNSA. The CDR3 runs 14 residues. Trimming removed 2 bases at V and 5 bases at J, with 10 bases between. This CDR3 reads CASSLYGTNNEQFF. DNA of the CDR3: TGTGCCAGCAGCTTATACGGTACTAACAATGAGCAGTTCTTC.

This clone was observed a few times. J is TRBJ2-1 and V is TRBV5-1; D is uncertain. CDR3 size: 14 residues. Germline V gene sequence: CDR1 SGHRS, CDR2 YFSETQ. Trimming stripped 6 bases from V and 9 bases from J, with 19 bases between. The CDR3 sequence is CASIQEPGQAEQFF. In DNA, the CDR3 is TGCGCCAGCATCCAAGAGCCCGGCCAGGCTGAGCAGTTCTTC. The complete variable domain, with remaining parts taken from reference TRBV5-1 and TRBJ2-1, reads KAGVTQTPRYLIKTRGQQVTLSCSPISGHRSVSWYQQTPGQGLQFLFEYFSETQRNKGNFPGRFSGRQFSNSRSEMNVSTLELGDSALYLCASIQEPGQAEQFFGPGTRLTVL.

J is TRBJ2-2 and V is TRBV2, with no clear D. Germline CDR1 is SNHLY and CDR2 is FYNNEI. This CDR3 contains 12 residues. Trimming took 5 bases from V and 8 from J, leaving 9 bases between them. The CDR3 loop is CASSRLTGELFF. The CDR3 region has the DNA TGTGCCAGCAGTAGACTCACTGGGGAGCTGTTTTTT.

The count of this clone is one. The rearrangement uses TRBV7-8 and TRBJ2-7, with 8 bases identical to TRBD1. The length of the CDR3 is 16 residues. V lost 5 bases, J lost 0 bases, and 9 bases stayed unmatched. CDR1 and CDR2 (germline): SGHVS, FQNEAQ. CDR3 loop: CASSPRTGPSSYEQYF. In DNA form, the CDR3 reads TGTGCCAGCAGCCCGAGGACAGGGCCGAGCTCCTACGAGCAGTACTTC.

This clone was detected once. V usage is TRBV5-4 and J usage is TRBJ1-6, with TRBD1 as a possible D gene (5 bases). In germline, CDR1 is SGHNT, CDR2 YYREEE (reference sequence). There are 16 residues in the CDR3. V dropped 0 bases and J dropped 5 bases, with 12 bases sitting between them. The CDR3 bases are TGTGCCAGCAGCTTGGATAGGGGCTTCGATAATTCACCCCTCCACTTT. Amino acid sequence: CASSLDRGFDNSPLHF. The whole variable domain, filled in from reference TRBV5-4 and TRBJ1-6, reads ETGVTQSPTHLIKTRGQQVTLRCSSQSGHNTVSWYQQALGQGPQFIFQYYREEENGRGNFPPRFSGLQFPNYSSELNVNALELDDSALYLCASSLDRGFDNSPLHFGNGTRLTVT.

This clone was counted once. The chain has TRBV2 and TRBJ1-5; D is uncertain. Germline lookup yields CDR1 SNHLY and CDR2 FYNNEI. There are 15 residues in the CDR3. The ends were cut back, 2 bases at V and 4 bases at J, with 12 bases in the middle. The chain's CDR3 is CASSEWYSENQPQHF. CDR3 nucleotides: TGTGCCAGCAGTGAATGGTATTCTGAGAATCAGCCCCAGCATTTT.

This chain uses TRBV5-1 with TRBJ1-6, with D unclear. The CDR3 spans 16 residues. Germline CDR1 and CDR2: SGHRS and YFSETQ. Trimming pared 0 bases from V and 4 bases from J, leaving 11 bases between. As DNA, the CDR3 is TGCGCCAGCAGCTTGGGTTGGGGAGATTATAATTCACCCCTCCACTTT. Translating it yields CASSLGWGDYNSPLHF.